A single sample gave rise to the 18 T cell receptor beta chains below, sequenced in a study of cytomegalovirus exposure and HLA in healthy donors. The protocol was immunoSEQ multiplex PCR, while the TCRdb copy is restricted to in-frame clones and leaves out a portion. The table shows 90,000 to 120,000 clones, with roughly 88% occurring only once. The sample comprised PBMCs. These receptors were obtained from a woman aged 18-29 years in good health and CMV-seronegative.

This chain connects TRBV10-2 to TRBJ2-7; 9 positions match TRBD1. Germline V CDR1 and CDR2: WSHSY, SAAADI. V lost 0 bases and J lost 12; bases outside the gene matches: 12. CDR3 length: 15 residues. The CDR3 nucleotides are TGCGCCAGCAGTGAGTCCGGGTTCCGGGACAGGGAGGGGTACTTC. Translated: CASSESGFRDREGYF.

The chain uses TRBV7-9 and TRBJ2-7; D might be TRBD2 (5 bases). The CDR3 has 14 amino acids. Per the germline V gene, CDR1 is SEHNR and CDR2 is FQNEAQ (reference sequence). Trimming shortened V by 2 bases and J by 2 bases, and 10 bases separated the two germline ends. CDR3 in DNA: TGTGCCAGCAGCTTATATACGGGGACCTACGAGCAGTACTTC. Residues: CASSLYTGTYEQYF.

V gene TRBV9 combines with J gene TRBJ2-5; 10 bases align to TRBD2. The CDR3 totals 16 residues. The V gene's germline CDR1 is SGDLS and CDR2 YYNGEE. The V and J ends lost 0 bases and 5 bases, in that order; junction bases with no gene match: 7. The CDR3 DNA sequence: TGTGCCAGCAGCGTAGGAGAGCGGGGGGGCTGGGAGACCCAGTACTTC. It encodes CASSVGERGGWETQYF.

This rearrangement joins TRBV14 to TRBJ2-3, with TRBD1 matching over 7 bases. Trimming removed 4 bases from V and 5 bases from J; junction bases left unmatched: 3. Per germline, CDR1 SGHDN and CDR2 FVKESK. The CDR3 consists of 13 residues. The chain's CDR3 is CASSRTGEDTQYF. CDR3 nucleotide sequence: TGTGCCAGCAGCCGTACAGGGGAAGATACGCAGTATTTT.

The chain joins TRBV20-1 to TRBJ1-1, with D possibly TRBD1 on 6 matching bases. Germline assignment: CDR1 DFQATT and CDR2 SNEGSKA (reference sequence). CDR3 length: 11 residues. V lost 5 bases, J lost 7 bases, and 11 bases lay in between. CDR3 loop: CSAEGQFEAFF. Written as DNA, the CDR3 is TGCAGTGCTGAAGGACAGTTTGAAGCTTTCTTT.

V usage is TRBV18 and J usage is TRBJ2-5; 8 positions agree with TRBD2. Trimming cost V 0 bases and J 4 bases; bases outside gene matches: 16. Germline CDR1 KGHSH, CDR2 LQKENI. The CDR3 loop spans 19 amino acids. The CDR3: CASSPPRRDVTSVGETQYF. The CDR3 DNA sequence: TGTGCCAGCTCACCACCGAGAAGGGATGTGACTAGCGTAGGAGAGACCCAGTACTTC.

The sample holds many counts of this clone. The rearrangement uses TRBV6-5 and TRBJ1-3; 8 bases match TRBD1. Germline CDR1 is MNHEY and CDR2 is SVGAGI. This CDR3 has 16 residues. J gave up 4 bases and V 4 bases, and 9 bases lay outside the gene matches. The DNA for the CDR3 is TGTGCCAGCAGTTCCGAGGCGGGGACAGGAGGAAACACCATATATTTT. The encoded protein is CASSSEAGTGGNTIYF.

The V call is TRBV4-1, the J call TRBJ2-4; TRBD2 agrees at 10 bases. The V segment lost 2 bases and the J segment 0 bases; nucleotides outside the gene matches: 4. Looked up from germline, CDR1 is MGHRA and CDR2 is YSYEKL. The CDR3 has 17 residues. As DNA, the CDR3 is TGCGCCAGCAGCCAACCAGCGGGGGGGCTAGCCAAAAACATTCAGTACTTC. It yields the protein CASSQPAGGLAKNIQYF.

The genes are TRBV28 and TRBJ2-7; TRBD1 might be the D (6 bases). V lost 8 bases, J lost 2 bases, and 13 bases lay in between. Germline V lookup: CDR1 MDHEN, CDR2 SYDVKM. This CDR3 is 13 amino acids long. CDR3 bases: TGTGCCAGCGCCACAGGGTTACCCTACGAGCAGTACTTC. This sequence encodes CASATGLPYEQYF.

This clone was observed once. The chain recombines TRBV7-2 with TRBJ1-2, with a tentative D call TRBD1 (5 bases). Trimming pared 5 bases from V and 4 bases from J, leaving 11 bases between. This CDR3 has 13 residues. Germline CDR1 is SGHTA and CDR2 is FQGNSA. In DNA, the CDR3 is TGTGCCAGCAGCCCCCAGGGAGGCTATGGCTACACCTTC. It encodes CASSPQGGYGYTF.

This clone has more than one count but fewer than ten. The chain uses TRBV27 and TRBJ2-7; TRBD1 aligns across 8 bases. In germline, CDR1 is MNHEY, CDR2 SMNVEV (reference sequence). This CDR3 is built from 12 residues. CDR3 protein: CATRTGIYEQYF. The CDR3 DNA sequence: TGTGCGACCAGGACAGGGATCTACGAGCAGTACTTC.

This CDR3 is CASSVGGRGETQYF. CDR3 coding DNA: TGTGCCAGCAGTGTGGGGGGGAGGGGAGAGACCCAGTACTTC. The gene calls are TRBV6-1 and TRBJ2-5; the match to TRBD2 covers 7 bases. The trim removed 4 bases at V and 4 bases at J, leaving 6 bases unmatched. Per the germline V gene, CDR1 is MNHNS and CDR2 is SASEGT. The CDR3 consists of 14 residues.

This chain uses TRBV4-2 with TRBJ2-5, with 12 bases lining up with TRBD2. CDR3 size: 17 residues. Germline loops: CDR1 LGHNA, CDR2 YNFKEQ. The V gene end was trimmed by 2 bases and the J gene end by 5 bases; junction bases not matched to a gene: 9. The CDR3 spells CASSQLTSGGSGETQYF. CDR3 nucleotides: TGTGCCAGCAGCCAACTGACTAGCGGGGGCTCGGGGGAGACCCAGTACTTC.

The rearrangement uses TRBV19 and TRBJ1-5; 9 bases are shared with TRBD1. Germline values: CDR1 LNHDA, CDR2 SQIVND (reference sequence). This CDR3 is 15 amino acids long. V was pared by 3 bases and J by 7 bases, with 7 bases of the junction left unmatched. CDR3 bases: TGTGCCAGTAGTATGGGACAGGGTGGGAGGCAGCCCCAGCATTTT. It codes for CASSMGQGGRQPQHF.

The genes are TRBV2 and TRBJ1-2, with 7 bases that match TRBD1. Germline loops: CDR1 SNHLY, CDR2 FYNNEI. CDR3 length: 12 amino acids. V shed 10 bases and J 4 bases; nucleotides not matched to a gene: 6. The CDR3 loop reads CAITGTAYGYTF. CDR3 bases: TGTGCCATAACCGGGACAGCCTATGGCTACACCTTC.

This clone came up once. The V gene is TRBV28, the J gene TRBJ1-1; D remains ambiguous. V lost 7 bases, J lost 1 base, and 13 bases lay in between. The CDR3 runs 14 residues. The germline V gene has CDR1 MDHEN and CDR2 SYDVKM. The CDR3 reads CASKPGKRNTEAFF. CDR3 bases: TGTGCCAGCAAGCCCGGGAAAAGGAACACTGAAGCTTTCTTT.

V and J are TRBV10-2 and TRBJ1-4; D is unclear. CDR1 and CDR2 from the germline V gene are WSHSY and SAAADI. This CDR3 spans 13 amino acids. V was trimmed by 1 base and J by 6 bases, leaving 6 bases between them. The CDR3 region has the DNA TGCGCCAGCAGTGAGTGGCCTCATGAAAAACTGTTTTTT. Amino acid sequence: CASSEWPHEKLFF.

The V call is TRBV14, the J call TRBJ2-7; D not certain. The ends were cut back, 0 bases at V and 2 bases at J, with 23 bases in the middle. Germline V lookup: CDR1 SGHDN, CDR2 FVKESK. The CDR3 is made up of 19 amino acids. CDR3: CASSQESSLHPFAAYEQYF. The CDR3 DNA follows: TGTGCCAGCAGCCAAGAGTCTTCCCTACATCCGTTCGCGGCCTACGAGCAGTACTTC. Together with reference TRBV14 and TRBJ2-7, the CDR3 gives the full variable domain: EAGVTQFPSHSVIEKGQTVTLRCDPISGHDNLYWYRRVMGKEIKFLLHFVKESKQDESGMPNNRFLAERTGGTYSTLKVQPAELEDSGVYFCASSQESSLHPFAAYEQYFGPGTRLTVT.